This TCR beta chain emerged from a study of cytomegalovirus exposure and HLA in healthy donors. Study-level points and caveats: Among CMV-associated TCR beta chains, most appeared HLA-restricted in a later analysis.

PCR involved 60 Vbeta and 13 Jbeta primers. The assay was immunoSEQ multiplex PCR, and TCRdb's table has in-frame clones only and misses some. The repertoire has around 130,000 clones, approximately 74% of them found once; the top ten carry 6.6%. V dropped 1 base and J dropped 2; count of bases not matched to a gene: 0. From germline, CDR1 is MNHNS and CDR2 SASEGT. This CDR3 is 15 amino acids long. To note about this clone: Its antigen remains unidentified.

The source is a man aged 35 to 55 in good health and CMV-seropositive. Sequenced: PBMCs. This rearrangement joins TRBV6-1 to TRBJ2-7; 12 bases agree with TRBD2. Here the CDR3 DNA reads TGTGCCAGCAGTGAAGGACTAGCGGGAGCCTACGAGCAGTACTTC. It specifies CASSEGLAGAYEQYF.